Shown below are 24 T cell receptor beta chains from a single sample sequenced in a study of identical twins. TCRdb used MiXCR to reprocess the 5' RACE reads, holding one entry per CDR3 protein. The sample lists a few hundred thousand distinct CDR3 sequences; roughly an eighth were seen once. The same specimen was also included in a second study, on yellow fever vaccine responses in identical twins.

Specimen: CD4+ T cells sorted from blood. The receptors were sampled from a woman aged 18-29 years in good health.

This clonotype occurred a few times. The missing conserved phenylalanine or tryptophan at the end of this CDR3 makes a read error likely. V and J are TRBV29-1 and TRBJ2-1; 7 positions match TRBD1. CDR1 SQVTM and CDR2 ANQGSEA come from the germline V gene. V shed 6 bases and J 9 bases; nucleotides not matched to a gene: 8. This CDR3 contains 12 residues. CDR3 nucleotides: TGCAGCGTACCTACAAAGGGGGCTGAGCAGTTCCTC. The encoded protein is CSVPTKGAEQFL.

CDR3 sequence reads: CAISETAEVSYEQYF. CDR3 DNA sequence: TGTGCCATCAGTGAGACCGCCGAGGTCTCCTACGAGCAGTACTTC. The J gene is TRBJ2-7, the V gene TRBV10-3; D is unresolved. CDR1 is ENHRY, CDR2 SYGVKD, per germline. Trimming stripped 2 bases from V and 0 bases from J, with 11 bases between. This CDR3 region has 15 residues.

This clonotype was detected a few times. The rearrangement joins TRBV24-1 to TRBJ1-1; 7 nucleotides agree with TRBD1. CDR3 size: 13 residues. V shed 5 bases and J 5 bases; nucleotides not matched to a gene: 4. The germline gives CDR1 KGHDR, CDR2 SFDVKD. This CDR3 reads CATSGPQGTEAFF. The CDR3 DNA follows: TGTGCCACCAGTGGCCCACAGGGGACTGAAGCTTTCTTT.

The rearrangement links TRBV6-1 to TRBJ2-1, with TRBD1 identical over 10 bases. The germline V gene encodes CDR1 MNHNS and CDR2 SASEGT. The CDR3 extends over 15 amino acids. J was trimmed by 2 bases and V by 4 bases; bases with no gene match: 2. The CDR3 nucleotides are TGTGCCAGCAGTGGGACAGGGGGTACCTACAATGAGCAGTTCTTC. This translates into CASSGTGGTYNEQFF.

There are many counts of this clonotype. The rearrangement uses TRBV25-1 and TRBJ1-1, with 8 bases identical to TRBD1. This CDR3 has 15 residues. Germline-derived CDR1 and CDR2 are MGHDK and SYGVNS. V lost 2 bases to trimming and J lost 5 bases; unmatched junction nucleotides: 7. The CDR3 protein is CASSEIGRGLTEAFF. The CDR3, as DNA: TGTGCCAGCAGTGAAATCGGCAGGGGGCTTACTGAAGCTTTCTTT. The whole variable domain, filled in from reference TRBV25-1 and TRBJ1-1, reads EADIYQTPRYLVIGTGKKITLECSQTMGHDKMYWYQQDPGMELHLIHYSYGVNSTEKGDLSSESTVSRIRTEHFPLTLESARPSHTSQYLCASSEIGRGLTEAFFGQGTRLTVV.

This clonotype turned up a few times. The rearrangement uses TRBV20-1 and TRBJ2-2; possibly TRBD2 for D (7 bases). Deletions cut 6 bases from V and 2 bases from J, with 16 bases between. The CDR3 is 15 amino acids. Looked up from germline, CDR1 is DFQATT and CDR2 is SNEGSKA (reference sequence). For the CDR3, the DNA is TGCAGTGCCCCCATGGGGGGGCGAAACACCGGGGAGCTGTTTTTT. Translated: CSAPMGGRNTGELFF.

This clonotype was detected a few times. The chain has TRBV15 and TRBJ2-1; 11 bases fit TRBD1. Germline CDR1 and CDR2: LNHNV and YYDKDF (reference sequence). The CDR3 runs to 13 residues. After removal of 8 bases from V and 5 bases from J, the junction contained 2 bases not matched to a gene. The DNA of the CDR3 is TGTGCCACCCGGGACAGGGGGAACAATGAGCAGTTCTTC. Its translation: CATRDRGNNEQFF.

This clonotype came up many times. The chain has TRBV28 and TRBJ2-2; 8 nucleotides agree with TRBD1. The germline gives CDR1 MDHEN, CDR2 SYDVKM. The CDR3 consists of 18 residues. The V and J ends lost 5 bases and 1 base, in that order; junction bases with no gene match: 12. CDR3 in amino acids: CASSPIPPGTGNTGELFF. The CDR3 bases are TGTGCCAGCAGTCCTATACCCCCCGGGACAGGGAACACCGGGGAGCTGTTTTTT.

This chain connects TRBV20-1 to TRBJ1-6, with 8 bases identical to TRBD1. CDR1 DFQATT and CDR2 SNEGSKA come from the germline V gene (reference sequence). The CDR3 contains 14 residues. The ends lost 4 bases at V and 10 bases at J; junction bases unmatched: 9. The CDR3 bases are TGCAGTGCTACTGACAGGGGTGGAGGGTCACCCCTCCACTTT. Translated, it gives CSATDRGGGSPLHF.

This clonotype was seen only a few times. DNA for the CDR3: TGTGCCAGCACGGGGACCAATTCACCCCTCCACTTT. This gives the protein CASTGTNSPLHF. The V call is TRBV28, the J call TRBJ1-6; D possibly corresponds to TRBD1 (5 bases). The length of the CDR3 is 12 residues. V lost 7 bases and J 7 bases, leaving 8 bases between the germline ends. Germline CDR1 reads MDHEN; CDR2 reads SYDVKM.

The J gene is TRBJ2-7, the V gene TRBV5-6; D possibly corresponds to TRBD2 (5 bases). Looked up from germline, CDR1 is SGHDT and CDR2 is YYEEEE. This CDR3 has 15 amino acids. Trimming pared 0 bases from V and 2 bases from J, leaving 12 bases between. CDR3 sequence: CASSLVEARAYEQYF. For the CDR3, the DNA is TGTGCCAGCAGCTTGGTAGAGGCGCGGGCCTACGAGCAGTACTTC.

This clonotype was picked up a small number of times. This chain links TRBV12-3 or TRBV12-4 with TRBJ2-7; 8 nucleotides align to TRBD2. V lost 5 bases to trimming and J lost 7 bases; unmatched junction nucleotides: 1. This CDR3 contains 11 residues. The CDR3 loop is CASSGGREQYF. CDR3 in DNA: TGTGCCAGCAGTGGCGGGAGGGAGCAGTACTTC.

This clonotype was detected many times. The chain combines TRBV29-1 with TRBJ2-4; D might be TRBD1 (5 bases). CDR1 SQVTM and CDR2 ANQGSEA come from the germline V gene. Trimming shortened V by 3 bases and J by 6 bases, and 12 bases separated the two germline ends. The CDR3 is 13 residues long. CDR3 sequence reads: CSVEPQGGNIQYF. Here the CDR3 DNA reads TGCAGCGTTGAGCCGCAGGGTGGAAACATTCAGTACTTC.

J is TRBJ1-1 and V is TRBV6-2 or TRBV6-3, with unresolved D. V was shortened by 2 bases and J by 4 bases, with 11 bases between the two germline ends. The germline V gene has CDR1 MNHEY and CDR2 SVGEGT. The CDR3 is 14 amino acids. Here the CDR3 DNA reads TGTGCCAGCAGTTACCACCCGTCGTCCACTGAAGCTTTCTTT. It specifies CASSYHPSSTEAFF.

CDR3 protein: CASRGGGGRGDTQYF. The CDR3 nucleotides read TGTGCCAGCAGAGGGGGCGGGGGCCGGGGGGATACGCAGTATTTT. The gene calls are TRBV28 and TRBJ2-3; either TRBD1 or TRBD2 may supply D (7 bases each). Germline V gene lookup returns CDR1 MDHEN and CDR2 SYDVKM. The CDR3 is 15 amino acids. V was trimmed by 6 bases and J by 6 bases, leaving 19 bases between them.

The chain uses TRBV20-1 and TRBJ2-1; D is perhaps TRBD1 or TRBD2 (5 bases each). Germline V gives CDR1 DFQATT, CDR2 SNEGSKA (reference sequence). The CDR3 is 15 residues long. Trimming left V 0 bases short and J 6 bases short, with 15 bases between. CDR3 sequence: CSARDAGKAVNEQFF. CDR3 DNA: TGCAGTGCTAGAGATGCAGGGAAAGCGGTCAATGAGCAGTTCTTC.

This clonotype was observed a handful of times. The CDR3 here is CSASLSGGWDQPQHF. The CDR3 DNA follows: TGCAGTGCTAGTCTTTCAGGGGGCTGGGATCAGCCCCAGCATTTT. This sequence joins TRBV20-1 and TRBJ1-5; 8 bases are a match to TRBD1. From germline, CDR1 is DFQATT and CDR2 SNEGSKA (reference sequence). V lost 3 bases and J lost 5; bases outside the gene matches: 9. This CDR3 spans 15 amino acids.

The chain carries TRBV6-2 or TRBV6-3 and TRBJ2-7; 12 nucleotides agree with TRBD2. The CDR3 consists of 15 residues. CDR1 is MNHEY, CDR2 SVGEGT, per germline. V was clipped by 5 bases and J by 3 bases; unmatched bases: 5. The CDR3 region is CASSVGLAGLYEQYF. DNA of the CDR3: TGTGCCAGCAGTGTCGGACTAGCGGGACTCTACGAGCAGTACTTC.

This CDR3 reads CASRGQGATDTQYF. The CDR3 DNA reads TGTGCCAGCAGGGGACAGGGAGCCACAGATACGCAGTATTTT. The rearrangement uses TRBV6-1 and TRBJ2-3, with 9 bases that match TRBD1. Germline-derived CDR1 and CDR2 are MNHNS and SASEGT. This CDR3 has 14 amino acids. J gave up 2 bases and V 6 bases, and 3 bases lay outside the gene matches.

This clonotype was seen more than once but under ten times. V gene TRBV6-5 combines with J gene TRBJ1-2; 8 bases align to TRBD1. V dropped 4 bases and J dropped 0; count of bases not matched to a gene: 1. From germline, CDR1 is MNHEY and CDR2 SVGAGI. The CDR3 is 14 residues long. CDR3 loop: CASSWGQANYGYTF. The DNA of the CDR3 is TGTGCCAGCAGTTGGGGACAGGCTAACTATGGCTACACCTTC.

This clonotype was counted many times. The J gene is TRBJ1-4, the V gene TRBV3-1; D is unclear. Trimming removed 0 bases from V and 8 bases from J, with 13 bases in between. This CDR3 contains 15 residues. Looked up from germline, CDR1 is LGHDT and CDR2 is YNNKEL (reference sequence). The CDR3 loop is CASSQEMVVREKLFF. The CDR3 DNA reads TGTGCCAGCAGCCAAGAAATGGTCGTACGGGAAAAACTGTTTTTT.

This clonotype was counted at least ten times. V usage is TRBV12-3 or TRBV12-4 and J usage is TRBJ2-7; 7 bases fit TRBD2. The CDR3 runs to 15 residues. The J segment lost 3 bases and the V segment lost 5 bases, leaving 10 bases of the junction unmatched. The CDR3 loop reads CASSPRSGWDYEQYF. As DNA, the CDR3 is TGTGCCAGCAGTCCCCGTAGCGGGTGGGACTACGAGCAGTACTTC.

The V and J genes are TRBV12-3 or TRBV12-4 and TRBJ2-7; possibly TRBD1 for D (6 bases). With 2 bases removed from V and 3 bases from J, the gap between germline ends came to 14 bases. This CDR3 has 15 amino acids. CDR3 in DNA: TGTGCCAGCAGTTTACGGCAGGGGACGGTCTACGAGCAGTACTTC. Protein: CASSLRQGTVYEQYF.

The chain joins TRBV28 to TRBJ2-1; TRBD2 aligns across 14 bases. Germline assignment: CDR1 MDHEN and CDR2 SYDVKM. J lost 7 bases, V lost 4 bases, and 9 bases had no gene match. This CDR3 contains 17 residues. This CDR3 is CASSSLRTSGGPNEQFF. The CDR3 DNA follows: TGTGCCAGCAGTTCCCTTCGGACTAGCGGGGGGCCGAATGAGCAGTTCTTC.